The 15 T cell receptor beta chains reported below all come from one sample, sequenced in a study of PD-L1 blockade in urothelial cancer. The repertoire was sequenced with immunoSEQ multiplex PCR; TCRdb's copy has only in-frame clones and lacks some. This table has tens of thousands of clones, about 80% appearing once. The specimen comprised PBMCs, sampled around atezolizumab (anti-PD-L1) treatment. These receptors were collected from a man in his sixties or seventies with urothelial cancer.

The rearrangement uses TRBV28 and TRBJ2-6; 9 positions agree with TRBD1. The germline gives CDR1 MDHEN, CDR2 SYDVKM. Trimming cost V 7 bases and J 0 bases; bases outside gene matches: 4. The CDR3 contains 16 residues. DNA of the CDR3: TGTGCCAGCACAGACAGGGGGTTCTCTGGGGCCAACGTCCTGACTTTC. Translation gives CASTDRGFSGANVLTF.

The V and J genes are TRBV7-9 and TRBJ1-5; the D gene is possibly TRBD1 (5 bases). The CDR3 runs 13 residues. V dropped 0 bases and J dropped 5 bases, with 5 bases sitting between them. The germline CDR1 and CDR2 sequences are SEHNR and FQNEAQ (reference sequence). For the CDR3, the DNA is TGTGCCAGCAGCTTAGCAGGGGATCAGCCCCAGCATTTT. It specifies CASSLAGDQPQHF.

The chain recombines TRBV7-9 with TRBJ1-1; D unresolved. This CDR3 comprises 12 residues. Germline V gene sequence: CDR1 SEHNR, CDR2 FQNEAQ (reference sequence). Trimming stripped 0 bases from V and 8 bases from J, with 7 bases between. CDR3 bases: TGTGCCAGCAGCTTAGCTGAGGGAGAAGCTTTCTTT. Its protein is CASSLAEGEAFF.

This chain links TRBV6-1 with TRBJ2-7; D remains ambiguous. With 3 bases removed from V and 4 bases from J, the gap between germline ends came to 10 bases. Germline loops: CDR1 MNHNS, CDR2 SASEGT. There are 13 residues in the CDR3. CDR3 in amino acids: CASSEASHYEQYF. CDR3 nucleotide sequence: TGTGCCAGCAGTGAGGCCAGTCATTACGAGCAGTACTTC.

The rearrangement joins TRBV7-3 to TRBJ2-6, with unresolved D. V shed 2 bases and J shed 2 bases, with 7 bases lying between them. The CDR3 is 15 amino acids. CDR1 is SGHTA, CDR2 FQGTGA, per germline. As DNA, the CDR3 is TGTGCCAGCAGCTTATCTAGTCCTGGGGCCAACGTCCTGACTTTC. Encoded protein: CASSLSSPGANVLTF.

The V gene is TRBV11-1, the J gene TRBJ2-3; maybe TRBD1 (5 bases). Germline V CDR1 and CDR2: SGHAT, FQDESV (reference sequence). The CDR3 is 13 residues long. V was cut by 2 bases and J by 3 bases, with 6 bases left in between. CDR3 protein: CASSLRTTDTQYF. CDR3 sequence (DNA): TGTGCCAGCAGCTTAAGGACAACAGATACGCAGTATTTT.

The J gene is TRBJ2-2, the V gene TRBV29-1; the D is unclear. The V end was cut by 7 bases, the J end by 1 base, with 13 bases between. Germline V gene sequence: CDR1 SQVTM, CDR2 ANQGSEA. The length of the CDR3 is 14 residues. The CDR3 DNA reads TGCAGCGCCCACCGCAACAGGAACACCGGGGAGCTGTTTTTT. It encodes CSAHRNRNTGELFF.

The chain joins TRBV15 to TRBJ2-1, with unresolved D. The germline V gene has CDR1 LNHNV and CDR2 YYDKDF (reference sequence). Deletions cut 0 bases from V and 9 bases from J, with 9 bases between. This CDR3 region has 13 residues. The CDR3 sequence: CATSREVRSEQFF. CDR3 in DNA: TGTGCCACCAGCAGAGAGGTCAGAAGTGAGCAGTTCTTC.

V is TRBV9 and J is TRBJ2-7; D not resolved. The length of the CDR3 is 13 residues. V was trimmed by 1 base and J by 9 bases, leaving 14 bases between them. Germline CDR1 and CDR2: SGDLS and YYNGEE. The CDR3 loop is CASSVTNRAVQYF. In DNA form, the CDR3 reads TGTGCCAGCAGCGTAACCAATCGTGCGGTGCAGTACTTC. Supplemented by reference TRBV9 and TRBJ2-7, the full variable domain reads DSGVTQTPKHLITATGQRVTLRCSPRSGDLSVYWYQQSLDQGLQFLIQYYNGEERAKGNILERFSAQQFPDLHSELNLSSLELGDSALYFCASSVTNRAVQYFGPGTRLTVT.

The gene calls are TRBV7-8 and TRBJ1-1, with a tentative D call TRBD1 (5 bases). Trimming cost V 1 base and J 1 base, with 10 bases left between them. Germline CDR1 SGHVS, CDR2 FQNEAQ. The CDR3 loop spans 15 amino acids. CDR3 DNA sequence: TGTGCCAGCAGCTTAGAGGGGCAGGCGAACACTGAAGCTTTCTTT. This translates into CASSLEGQANTEAFF. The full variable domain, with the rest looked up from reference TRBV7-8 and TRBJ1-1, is GAGVSQSPRYKVAKRGQDVALRCDPISGHVSLFWYQQALGQGPEFLTYFQNEAQLDKSGLPSDRFFAERPEGSVSTLKIQRTQQEDSAVYLCASSLEGQANTEAFFGQGTRLTVV.

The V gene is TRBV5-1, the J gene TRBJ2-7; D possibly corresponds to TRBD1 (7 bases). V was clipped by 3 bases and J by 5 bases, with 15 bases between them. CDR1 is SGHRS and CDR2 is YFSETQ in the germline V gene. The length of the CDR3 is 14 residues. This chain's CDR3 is CASSYWGGTDEQYF. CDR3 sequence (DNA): TGCGCCAGCAGCTACTGGGGCGGGACAGACGAGCAGTACTTC.

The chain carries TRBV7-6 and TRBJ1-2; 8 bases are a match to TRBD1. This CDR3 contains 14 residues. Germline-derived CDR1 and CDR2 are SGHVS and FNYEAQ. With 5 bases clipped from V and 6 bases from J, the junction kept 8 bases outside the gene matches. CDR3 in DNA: TGTGCCAGCAGCGGAGGGGCACAGGGGGATGGCTACACCTTC. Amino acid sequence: CASSGGAQGDGYTF.

The CDR3 loop reads CASRPVGLTYTDTQYF. The CDR3 nucleotides are TGTGCCAGCAGGCCGGTGGGACTGACATACACAGATACGCAGTATTTT. V gene TRBV7-9 combines with J gene TRBJ2-3, with D tentatively TRBD2 (6 bases). V shed 6 bases and J shed 2 bases, with 18 bases lying between them. The CDR3 sequence is 16 residues long. Per germline, CDR1 SEHNR and CDR2 FQNEAQ (reference sequence).

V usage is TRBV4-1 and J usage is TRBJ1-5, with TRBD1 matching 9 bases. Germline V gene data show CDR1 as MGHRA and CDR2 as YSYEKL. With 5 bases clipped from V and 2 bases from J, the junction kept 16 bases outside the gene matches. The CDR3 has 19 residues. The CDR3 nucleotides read TGCGCCAGCAGCTTGGGGTGGGACAGGGTACTTTTGGGCAATCAGCCCCAGCATTTT. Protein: CASSLGWDRVLLGNQPQHF.

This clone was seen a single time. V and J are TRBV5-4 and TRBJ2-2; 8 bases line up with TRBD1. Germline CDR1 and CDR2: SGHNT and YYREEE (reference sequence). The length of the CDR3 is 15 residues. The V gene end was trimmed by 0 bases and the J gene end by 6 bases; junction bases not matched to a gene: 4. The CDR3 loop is CASSLGGTGAGELFF. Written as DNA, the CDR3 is TGTGCCAGCAGCTTGGGCGGGACAGGCGCCGGGGAGCTGTTTTTT.